The TCR beta chain under discussion was sequenced for a study of T cells in Graves' hyperthyroidism and ophthalmopathy. Study results and limitations: Clonotypes that were expanded in thyroid above 0.001 mostly appeared in blood too.

This CDR3 comprises 15 residues. The germline CDR1 and CDR2 sequences are MNHNS and SASEGT. V was trimmed by 2 bases and J by 6 bases, leaving 14 bases between them. The sample holds a few counts of this clonotype. The antigen remains undetermined. TCR beta CDR3 regions were amplified from RNA. Primed by the HTBI set, a first-round RT-PCR was run on the TCR CDR3. TCRdb re-called the multiplex PCR reads through MiXCR, storing one row per CDR3 protein. The sample yields 450,000 to 600,000 distinct CDR3 sequences, just under 20% seen once. Active moderate-to-severe ophthalmopathy, Clinical Activity Score at least 3, NOSPECS at least 4, under 3 months' duration. Fresh peripheral blood, 10 ml, yielded the PBMCs.

The chain employs TRBV6-1 and TRBJ2-1; unclear D gene. The receptor comes from a middle-aged man with Graves' ophthalmopathy. Sequenced input: blood. This CDR3 reads CASSERTLPLNEQFF. The CDR3 DNA follows: TGTGCCAGCAGTGAACGAACCCTTCCCCTCAATGAGCAGTTCTTC.